The 11 T cell receptor beta chains in this list originate from one sample, sequenced in a study of long-term antiretroviral therapy in people with HIV. Sequencing used immunoSEQ v3.0 at survey level. Method: immunoSEQ multiplex PCR; TCRdb's copy keeps in-frame clones and lacks some. The data hold about 30,000 clones, with around 92% observed a single time. This sample comprised unsorted PBMCs, obtained approximately 7.1 years after starting antiretroviral therapy. These receptors were collected from a middle-aged man with HIV.

V and J are TRBV7-6 and TRBJ1-5, with unresolved D. Germline V CDR1 and CDR2: SGHVS, FNYEAQ. The CDR3 length is 16 residues. Deletions cut 1 base from V and 1 base from J, with 11 bases between. CDR3 nucleotides: TGTGCCAGCAGCTTAGGGGGATTTGGAAGCAATCAGCCCCAGCATTTT. Its translation is CASSLGGFGSNQPQHF.

This chain links TRBV7-8 with TRBJ2-2; 7 bases are a match to TRBD2. CDR3 length equals 13 residues. Germline CDR1 is SGHVS and CDR2 is FQNEAQ. Trimming removed 5 bases from V and 6 bases from J; junction bases left unmatched: 3. The CDR3 here is CASSPGRAGELFF. CDR3 coding DNA: TGTGCCAGCAGCCCAGGGAGGGCCGGGGAGCTGTTTTTT.

This sequence joins TRBV5-6 and TRBJ2-4; D is uncertain. There are 13 residues in the CDR3. V lost 4 bases and J 7 bases, leaving 12 bases between the germline ends. Per germline, CDR1 SGHDT and CDR2 YYEEEE. The DNA for the CDR3 is TGTGCCAGCAGCGTCAGTGTGGCGAACATTCAGTACTTC. It codes for CASSVSVANIQYF.

The rearrangement links TRBV15 to TRBJ1-2; TRBD1 might be the D (5 bases). The CDR3 totals 13 residues. Germline CDR1 reads LNHNV; CDR2 reads YYDKDF (reference sequence). V was trimmed by 8 bases and J by 4 bases, leaving 14 bases between them. The CDR3: CATSLAGTYGYTF. CDR3 sequence (DNA): TGTGCCACCTCTCTGGCAGGGACCTATGGCTACACCTTC.

This chain connects TRBV7-9 to TRBJ1-2; TRBD1 is a possible D gene (6 bases). The CDR3 runs to 14 residues. Per the germline V gene, CDR1 is SEHNR and CDR2 is FQNEAQ (reference sequence). V was shortened by 5 bases and J by 1 base, with 11 bases between the two germline ends. CDR3 nucleotide sequence: TGTGCCAGCAGCCTCGACAGGTTTAACTATGGCTACACCTTC. This translates into CASSLDRFNYGYTF.

V gene TRBV28 combines with J gene TRBJ1-6, with TRBD1 matching over 7 bases. The germline V gene has CDR1 MDHEN and CDR2 SYDVKM. V lost 7 bases, J lost 5 bases, and 5 bases stayed unmatched. The CDR3 is made up of 14 amino acids. The CDR3 DNA is TGTGCCAGCAAGGGGGCCATTGATAATTCACCCCTCCACTTT. Its protein product is CASKGAIDNSPLHF.

The chain uses TRBV4-1 and TRBJ2-1, with 11 bases identical to TRBD2. V dropped 2 bases and J dropped 0; count of bases not matched to a gene: 3. There are 17 residues in the CDR3. CDR1 and CDR2 from the germline V gene are MGHRA and YSYEKL. The CDR3 loop reads CASSQTSGGSSYNEQFF. The CDR3 coding sequence is TGCGCCAGCAGCCAAACTAGCGGGGGAAGCTCCTACAATGAGCAGTTCTTC.

The chain carries TRBV14 and TRBJ2-6; 8 nucleotides line up with TRBD1. The CDR3 contains 17 residues. V trimming: 3 bases; J trimming: 2 bases; junction bases outside the gene matches: 6. CDR1 is SGHDN and CDR2 is FVKESK in the germline V gene. CDR3 DNA: TGTGCCAGCAGCCATCAGGGGGCCGGACCTGGGGCCAACGTCCTGACTTTC. It is translated as CASSHQGAGPGANVLTF.

V usage is TRBV27 and J usage is TRBJ2-3; 8 positions agree with TRBD1. V trimming: 7 bases; J trimming: 2 bases; junction bases outside the gene matches: 5. The length of the CDR3 is 14 residues. CDR1 is MNHEY, CDR2 SMNVEV, per germline (reference sequence). CDR3 region: CASTGQGFTDTQYF. CDR3 sequence (DNA): TGTGCCAGCACCGGACAGGGCTTCACAGATACGCAGTATTTT.

The chain couples TRBV6-1 to TRBJ1-6, with D possibly being TRBD1 (5 bases). The CDR3 totals 17 residues. Per the germline V gene, CDR1 is MNHNS and CDR2 is SASEGT. The germline V and J ends were trimmed by 4 bases and 0 bases, with 13 bases remaining between them. CDR3 sequence reads: CASSAYSGSSYNSPLHF. CDR3 bases: TGTGCCAGCAGTGCCTATTCAGGGAGCTCCTATAATTCACCCCTCCACTTT.

This clone was detected once. The rearrangement links TRBV11-2 to TRBJ2-7; D unclear. Germline values: CDR1 SGHAT, CDR2 FQNNGV. V was cut by 4 bases and J by 4 bases, with 23 bases left in between. The CDR3 has 17 residues. The CDR3 region has the DNA TGTGCCAGCAGCTACGAAGCGACCGTGTCTAGAACTTACGAGCAGTACTTC. This gives the protein CASSYEATVSRTYEQYF.